The 28 T cell receptor beta chains below come from one sample, sequenced in a study of T cell changes during pregnancy in multiple sclerosis. Using immunoSEQ multiplex PCR, the repertoire was profiled, and TCRdb retains in-frame clones only, with some absent. The table lists tens of thousands of clones, approximately 92% of them singletons. The sequencing used CD4+ T cells from peripheral blood mononuclear cells, collected in the first trimester of pregnancy. All receptors come from a female donor with multiple sclerosis, enrolled in a pregnancy study.

The rearrangement uses TRBV28 and TRBJ1-5; tentative D call: TRBD1 (5 bases). The CDR3 length is 16 residues. The V gene's germline CDR1 is MDHEN and CDR2 SYDVKM. Trimming left V 2 bases short and J 2 bases short, with 13 bases between. The DNA for the CDR3 is TGTGCCAGCAGTTTAATGGGGGGTAGGGGCAATCAGCCCCAGCATTTT. This gives the protein CASSLMGGRGNQPQHF.

In its sample, this clone was seen once. The CDR3 nucleotides are TGTGCCAGCTCCCCGGACTCTTCTGGAAACACCATATATTTT. Its protein is CASSPDSSGNTIYF. This sequence joins TRBV18 and TRBJ1-3; D remains ambiguous. This CDR3 has 14 amino acids. Trimming removed 6 bases from V and 1 base from J, with 10 bases in between. Germline V gives CDR1 KGHSH, CDR2 LQKENI.

Written as DNA, the CDR3 is TGTGCCAGCAGCATTGGACCTGGACGGGAGGTCAAAAACATTCAGTACTTC. It translates to CASSIGPGREVKNIQYF. The V and J genes are TRBV5-6 and TRBJ2-4; the match to TRBD2 covers 7 bases. Losses at the gene ends were 4 bases for V and 3 bases for J; bases not matched to a gene: 13. The CDR3 runs to 17 residues. CDR1 is SGHDT, CDR2 YYEEEE, per germline.

This chain links TRBV6-4 with TRBJ2-7, with TRBD1 as a possible D gene (6 bases). CDR1 and CDR2 (germline): MRHNA, SNTAGT. The ends were cut back, 3 bases at V and 2 bases at J, with 20 bases in the middle. The CDR3 is 17 residues long. The CDR3 region is CASSESCPVTGAYEQYF. CDR3 in DNA: TGTGCCAGCAGTGAATCTTGTCCAGTGACAGGAGCCTACGAGCAGTACTTC.

The chain joins TRBV7-6 to TRBJ2-5; 8 bases fit TRBD2. The CDR3 spans 18 residues. Trimming at V came to 5 bases and at J to 7 bases, leaving 21 bases not matched to a gene. The germline gives CDR1 SGHVS, CDR2 FNYEAQ. CDR3 sequence: CASSTPSLQGRGGWTQYF. The CDR3 coding sequence is TGTGCCAGCAGCACCCCCTCCCTCCAAGGACGGGGGGGTTGGACCCAGTACTTC.

This rearrangement joins TRBV6-5 to TRBJ2-5; D is perhaps TRBD2 (6 bases). The CDR3 has 16 amino acids. The germline V gene encodes CDR1 MNHEY and CDR2 SVGAGI. The V end lost 2 bases, the J end lost 6 bases, and 19 bases lay between the germline ends. The CDR3 loop reads CASSYPRGGDHQTQYF. The CDR3 region has the DNA TGTGCCAGCAGTTACCCGAGGGGAGGAGACCACCAGACCCAGTACTTC.

The chain is built from TRBV28 and TRBJ2-7; D gene ambiguous. The CDR3 covers 12 residues. Germline V lookup: CDR1 MDHEN, CDR2 SYDVKM. V lost 4 bases and J lost 2, with 6 bases in between. The CDR3 spells CASSSVPYEQYF. CDR3 DNA: TGTGCCAGCAGTTCAGTTCCCTACGAGCAGTACTTC.

The V call is TRBV9, the J call TRBJ2-5; 7 nucleotides match TRBD1. With V trimmed by 0 bases and J by 2 bases, 4 bases remained unmatched. Germline-derived CDR1 and CDR2 are SGDLS and YYNGEE. The CDR3 totals 15 residues. The CDR3 reads CASSVEPGGQETQYF. The CDR3 DNA sequence: TGTGCCAGCAGCGTAGAGCCAGGGGGTCAAGAGACCCAGTACTTC.

This chain joins TRBV5-6 and TRBJ2-4, with D possibly TRBD2 on 6 matching bases. Trimming pared 6 bases from V and 9 bases from J, leaving 13 bases between. The CDR3 has 12 residues. CDR1 is SGHDT and CDR2 is YYEEEE in the germline V gene. CDR3 bases: TGTGCCAGCAATCGGGGGTTCGGCATTCAGTACTTC. Translating gives CASNRGFGIQYF.

This sequence joins TRBV29-1 and TRBJ1-1, with D maybe TRBD1 (5 bases). Germline CDR1 and CDR2: SQVTM and ANQGSEA. The V and J ends lost 5 bases and 0 bases respectively, with 10 bases between them. This CDR3 has 13 residues. The CDR3 nucleotides read TGCAGCGTTTCCGGGACTATGAACACTGAAGCTTTCTTT. This translates into CSVSGTMNTEAFF.

The genes are TRBV19 and TRBJ1-5, with D perhaps matching TRBD1 (6 bases). Trimming cost V 4 bases and J 11 bases, with 21 bases left between them. CDR1 is LNHDA and CDR2 is SQIVND in the germline V gene (reference sequence). The CDR3 runs 15 residues. The CDR3 is CASSRVQGWAGAQHF. The CDR3 DNA reads as TGTGCCAGTAGTAGGGTACAGGGCTGGGCGGGGGCCCAGCATTTT. Full variable domain (missing parts from reference TRBV19 and TRBJ1-5): DGGITQSPKYLFRKEGQNVTLSCEQNLNHDAMYWYRQDPGQGLRLIYYSQIVNDFQKGDIAEGYSVSREKKESFPLTVTSAQKNPTAFYLCASSRVQGWAGAQHFGDGTRLSIL.

CDR3 sequence (DNA): TGTGCCAGCAAACCACGTCTGGCGGGAGGGTACAATGAGCAGTTCTTC. Amino acids: CASKPRLAGGYNEQFF. The chain is built from TRBV28 and TRBJ2-1; the match to TRBD2 covers 9 bases. The CDR3 is 16 amino acids. The J segment lost 4 bases and the V segment lost 7 bases, leaving 11 bases of the junction unmatched. CDR1 is MDHEN and CDR2 is SYDVKM in the germline V gene.

The chain joins TRBV28 to TRBJ2-7; 7 bases align to TRBD1. CDR1 is MDHEN, CDR2 SYDVKM, per germline. The trim removed 4 bases at V and 7 bases at J, leaving 10 bases unmatched. The CDR3 has 14 amino acids. CDR3 nucleotides: TGTGCCAGCAGTTCCGGGACAGAGCTACGAGAGCAGTACTTC. Translating it yields CASSSGTELREQYF.

This chain links TRBV5-6 with TRBJ2-5; 8 bases are a match to TRBD2. Germline assignment: CDR1 SGHDT and CDR2 YYEEEE. Trimming at V came to 2 bases and at J to 5 bases, leaving 11 bases not matched to a gene. There are 16 residues in the CDR3. The CDR3, as DNA: TGTGCCAGCAGCTTATTATCAGCGGGAGAGAGGGAGACCCAGTACTTC. Its translation is CASSLLSAGERETQYF.

This clone was seen once. This rearrangement joins TRBV28 to TRBJ1-1; D is unclear. This CDR3 has 14 amino acids. Deletions cut 4 bases from V and 6 bases from J, with 15 bases between. Per the germline V gene, CDR1 is MDHEN and CDR2 is SYDVKM. CDR3 in amino acids: CASSSAGNLAEAFF. CDR3 DNA sequence: TGTGCCAGCAGTTCGGCCGGGAATTTAGCTGAAGCTTTCTTT. Full variable domain (rest looked up from reference TRBV28 and TRBJ1-1): DVKVTQSSRYLVKRTGEKVFLECVQDMDHENMFWYRQDPGLGLRLIYFSYDVKMKEKGDIPEGYSVSREKKERFSLILESASTNQTSMYLCASSSAGNLAEAFFGQGTRLTVV.

Concerning this clone: Germline is not matched at one junction end, which may reflect a read error. The CDR3 protein is CASSLGLAGEGLF. The CDR3, as DNA: TGTGCCAGCAGCTTGGGACTAGCGGGAGAAGGCCTCTTC. V usage is TRBV5-6 and J usage is TRBJ2-7, with 12 positions matching TRBD2. This CDR3 comprises 13 residues. Per germline, CDR1 SGHDT and CDR2 YYEEEE.

In this sample, this clone turned up a few times. The CDR3 DNA follows: TGTGCCAGCAGCCCGACAGGGGGTAATCAGCCCCAGCATTTT. This encodes CASSPTGGNQPQHF. The chain is built from TRBV11-2 and TRBJ1-5, with TRBD1 matching over 9 bases. Trimming removed 5 bases from V and 4 bases from J; junction bases left unmatched: 3. CDR3 length: 14 residues. Germline V gene data show CDR1 as SGHAT and CDR2 as FQNNGV.

DNA for the CDR3: TGTGCCAGCAGTTTCCCAGGACGCGGGGAGCAGTACTTC. Its translation: CASSFPGRGEQYF. This chain connects TRBV28 to TRBJ2-7; D perhaps matches TRBD2 (5 bases). The CDR3 length is 13 residues. Germline V gene data show CDR1 as MDHEN and CDR2 as SYDVKM. V lost 3 bases to trimming and J lost 7 bases, with 13 bases between them.

The genes are TRBV5-6 and TRBJ2-3; 10 bases align to TRBD2. Per the germline V gene, CDR1 is SGHDT and CDR2 is YYEEEE. The CDR3 has 16 residues. The V and J ends lost 0 bases and 4 bases, in that order; junction bases with no gene match: 5. This CDR3 is CASSLAVLAGPDTQYF. In DNA, the CDR3 is TGTGCCAGCAGCTTGGCGGTACTAGCGGGACCAGATACGCAGTATTTT.

The J gene is TRBJ2-7, the V gene TRBV27, with TRBD2 matching over 13 bases. The trim removed 4 bases at V and 6 bases at J, leaving 12 bases unmatched. There are 17 residues in the CDR3. Looked up from germline, CDR1 is MNHEY and CDR2 is SMNVEV (reference sequence). The CDR3, as DNA: TGTGCCAGCAGTTCAGGGACTAGCGGGAAGGCAATTGGCGAGCAGTACTTC. Its protein is CASSSGTSGKAIGEQYF.

The chain uses TRBV27 and TRBJ2-1, with D possibly matching TRBD1 (5 bases). Trimming left V 7 bases short and J 6 bases short, with 10 bases between. The CDR3 length is 12 residues. Germline loops: CDR1 MNHEY, CDR2 SMNVEV (reference sequence). DNA of the CDR3: TGTGCCAGCACTAACAGGTTCAATGAGCAGTTCTTC. Translated: CASTNRFNEQFF.

The rearrangement links TRBV27 to TRBJ2-1; 9 bases are shared with TRBD1. The junction had 3 bases not matched to a gene; V was cut back by 4 bases and J by 5 bases. The CDR3 consists of 14 residues. CDR1 is MNHEY, CDR2 SMNVEV, per germline (reference sequence). The CDR3 sequence: CASSWTGEHNEQFF. CDR3 sequence (DNA): TGTGCCAGCAGTTGGACAGGGGAACACAATGAGCAGTTCTTC.

The chain joins TRBV7-9 to TRBJ2-1; D ambiguous. Trimming left V 1 base short and J 7 bases short, with 11 bases between. The CDR3 sequence is 14 residues long. Germline CDR1 is SEHNR and CDR2 is FQNEAQ (reference sequence). In nucleotides, the CDR3 is TGTGCCAGCAGCTTAGTAGGCGGTTATAATGAGCAGTTCTTC. Translating gives CASSLVGGYNEQFF.

The chain uses TRBV29-1 and TRBJ2-6, with TRBD1 identical over 9 bases. V dropped 6 bases and J dropped 2; count of bases not matched to a gene: 11. CDR1 and CDR2 from the germline V gene are SQVTM and ANQGSEA. There are 17 residues in the CDR3. In DNA, the CDR3 is TGCAGCGTCCCAAGGGGGACAGGGAGGGCTGGGGCCAACGTCCTGACTTTC. As protein: CSVPRGTGRAGANVLTF. The full variable domain, with the rest looked up from reference TRBV29-1 and TRBJ2-6, is SAVISQKPSRDICQRGTSLTIQCQVDSQVTMMFWYRQQPGQSLTLIATANQGSEATYESGFVIDKFPISRPNLTFSTLTVSNMSPEDSSIYLCSVPRGTGRAGANVLTFGAGSRLTVL.

This clone has just a few counts. This chain joins TRBV2 and TRBJ1-2; D gene ambiguous. Deletions cut 4 bases from V and 0 bases from J, with 9 bases between. The CDR3 is made up of 14 amino acids. Looked up from germline, CDR1 is SNHLY and CDR2 is FYNNEI. The chain's CDR3 is CASSGPGSNYGYTF. In nucleotides, the CDR3 is TGTGCCAGCAGTGGCCCGGGATCTAACTATGGCTACACCTTC.

This sequence joins TRBV6-5 and TRBJ2-2; maybe TRBD1 (6 bases). Trimming removed 6 bases at V and 5 bases at J, with 10 bases between. In germline, CDR1 is MNHEY, CDR2 SVGAGI. The CDR3 consists of 13 residues. As DNA, the CDR3 is TGTGCCAGCAGGACGGACAGAACCGGGGAGCTGTTTTTT. It codes for CASRTDRTGELFF.

The chain has TRBV19 and TRBJ2-7; the match to TRBD2 covers 11 bases. The V gene end was trimmed by 3 bases and the J gene end by 0 bases; junction bases not matched to a gene: 1. The germline gives CDR1 LNHDA, CDR2 SQIVND (reference sequence). The CDR3 has 15 amino acids. CDR3 sequence: CASSMGLAASYEQYF. The DNA for the CDR3 is TGTGCCAGTAGTATGGGACTAGCGGCCTCCTACGAGCAGTACTTC.

V usage is TRBV4-2 and J usage is TRBJ2-1; 9 positions match TRBD2. Germline V CDR1 and CDR2: LGHNA, YNFKEQ. The length of the CDR3 is 15 residues. The V and J ends lost 3 bases and 4 bases, in that order; junction bases with no gene match: 4. CDR3 loop: CASSQGLAQYNEQFF. The CDR3 DNA reads TGTGCCAGCAGCCAGGGACTAGCCCAATACAATGAGCAGTTCTTC.